This T cell receptor beta chain was captured in a study of blood T cell repertoires in COVID-19. The overall study: Italy, Spain and the United States were the sources of the convalescent and acute COVID-19 samples. T cells, B-cell-depleted T cells, or PBMCs provided the cDNA or gDNA that served as material.

Original processing methods: It was from reference gene primer amplification that nucleated cell counts were estimated. Sequenced by immunoSEQ multiplex PCR; TCRdb stores in-frame clones only, minus some. The D gene and trimming were derived from the DNA, and the V and J assignments and clone size from that table. The data show about 110,000 clones, 88% seen once. The V end lost 5 bases, the J end lost 0 bases, and 5 bases lay between the germline ends. CDR1 and CDR2 (germline): SEHNR, FQNEAQ (reference sequence). The CDR3 covers 12 residues. This clonotype was obtained from a human donor in a cohort sampled during active COVID-19. V and J are TRBV7-9 and TRBJ2-7; D is uncertain. Sequenced material: peripheral blood. The CDR3 loop reads CASSPISYEQYF. The CDR3 nucleotides read TGTGCCAGCAGCCCTATCTCCTACGAGCAGTACTTC.